The present TCR beta chain was sequenced within a study of beta chain features in type 1 diabetes. This clone was seen once. No antigen is known for it. Sorted populations all had greater than 95% purity. Study-wide findings and caveats: Among all four CD4+ subsets, Type 1 diabetes patients had TCRB CDR3s that were moderately but significantly shorter.

Reverse transcribing all isolated RNA meant expressed TCRB transcripts were sequenced. Measured with immunoSEQ multiplex PCR; TCRdb has only the in-frame clones, and not every one. The table lists almost 350,000 clones, around 9.7% of them singletons. Germline CDR1 and CDR2: MNHEY and SMNVEV (reference sequence). J lost 4 bases, V lost 5 bases, and 7 bases had no gene match. There are 15 residues in the CDR3. The sample was central memory CD4+ T cells from blood. V is TRBV27 and J is TRBJ2-5; 10 bases agree with TRBD2. The clonotype originates from a man aged 30-40 years with type 1 diabetes. The CDR3 sequence: CASSTPSGGRETQYF. CDR3 nucleotide sequence: TGTGCCAGCAGTACCCCTAGCGGGGGACGAGAGACCCAGTACTTC.